This TCR beta chain was captured by sequencing in a study of T-cell reconstitution after alpha-beta-depleted transplantation in children. Overall study findings and caveats: When one year had passed after transplant, most T-cell counts and diversity came from newly produced T cells. Some patients' high day-60 TCRbeta diversity was traced to surviving recipient T cells and thymic progenitors.

It was with unique molecular identifiers that the TCRbeta library was prepared. TCRdb re-called the PCR reads with MiXCR, one entry per CDR3 protein. This sample has more than 85,000 distinct CDR3 sequences; approximately 6% occur once, and the top ten carry about 6%. In its sample, this clonotype was seen many times. Its antigen is not known. Germline CDR1 and CDR2: SEHNR and FQNEAQ (reference sequence). The CDR3 is made up of 15 amino acids. The V end was cut by 2 bases, the J end by 2 bases, with 13 bases between. The V and J genes are TRBV7-9 and TRBJ2-7, with D possibly being TRBD1 (6 bases). Sequencing was performed on PBMCs, mostly from graft donor cells, taken 60 days after TCRalphabeta/CD19-depleted stem cell transplant. The source is a female patient aged 2-9 years who had a stem cell transplant for Fanconi anemia, so the T cells may come from the graft donor. The CDR3 region has the DNA TGTGCCAGCAGCTTATGGGCAGGGGCAACCTACGAGCAGTACTTC. It specifies CASSLWAGATYEQYF.